This TCR beta chain was captured in a study of neurological immune-mediated disorders. Findings and limits, study-wide: HTLV-1-associated myelopathy showed the most TCR clonal expansion; multiple sclerosis the least, below healthy controls.

This clonotype has a count of ten or more. Its antigen is unknown. Libraries from sorted cells used about a million T cells (CD4+ or CD8+). The CDR3 extends over 16 amino acids. Germline V CDR1 and CDR2: MNHEY, SVGAGI. V dropped 5 bases and J dropped 2; count of bases not matched to a gene: 6. Over 200 million TCR-beta sequences (from 15-18 subjects) were yielded by each sequencing run. TCRdb reprocessed the 5' RACE reads with MiXCR, giving one entry per CDR3 protein. The sample lists roughly 52,000 distinct CDR3 sequences; approximately 5.8% were seen once. This clonotype was obtained from a woman between 18 and 29 years old with multiple sclerosis. The chain joins TRBV6-5 to TRBJ2-5; the match to TRBD2 covers 12 bases. Material: CD4+ T cells from blood. The CDR3 DNA is TGTGCCAGCAGTAGGACTAGCGGGGTTTCTCAAGAGACCCAGTACTTC. It codes for CASSRTSGVSQETQYF.